One and the same sample provided the 13 T cell receptor beta chains below, sequenced in a study of cytomegalovirus exposure and HLA in healthy donors. Primers included in the PCR were 60 Vbeta and 13 Jbeta primers. The assay was immunoSEQ multiplex PCR, and TCRdb's table has in-frame clones only and misses some. In the table there are around 100,000 clones, approximately 80% of which are singletons. Sequenced material: PBMCs. These receptor sequences come from a woman under 30 in good health and CMV-seropositive.

This clone was picked up one time. The CDR3 DNA reads as TGTGCCAGCTCACCGGTGGGAAGGAGGGATTCACCCCTCCACTTT. Its translation: CASSPVGRRDSPLHF. The V and J genes are TRBV18 and TRBJ1-6; no firm D call. The CDR3 consists of 15 residues. V lost 3 bases to trimming and J lost 8 bases, with 14 bases between them. CDR1 is KGHSH, CDR2 LQKENI, per germline.

The gene calls are TRBV9 and TRBJ1-4; no clear D gene. CDR1 SGDLS and CDR2 YYNGEE come from the germline V gene. The CDR3 sequence is 13 residues long. V gave up 7 bases and J gave up 11 bases, with 18 bases separating them. CDR3 region: CASGQDGWVKLFF. Written as DNA, the CDR3 is TGTGCCAGCGGTCAAGACGGGTGGGTGAAACTGTTTTTT.

The chain is built from TRBV7-2 and TRBJ1-2; D ambiguous. The CDR3 extends over 17 amino acids. Trimming removed 2 bases from V and 0 bases from J, with 16 bases in between. Germline-derived CDR1 and CDR2 are SGHTA and FQGNSA. CDR3 residues: CASSLYQVYNSNYGYTF. DNA of the CDR3: TGTGCCAGCAGCTTATATCAGGTTTACAATTCTAACTATGGCTACACCTTC.

The chain is built from TRBV10-1 and TRBJ1-5, with D unclear. V was shortened by 3 bases and J by 6 bases, with 6 bases between the two germline ends. The germline V gene has CDR1 WNHNN and CDR2 SYGVQD (reference sequence). This CDR3 comprises 12 residues. The CDR3 loop is CASSETIQPQHF. The CDR3 coding sequence is TGCGCCAGCAGTGAAACTATTCAGCCCCAGCATTTT.

J is TRBJ2-7 and V is TRBV28; 8 positions match TRBD1. Germline values: CDR1 MDHEN, CDR2 SYDVKM. The ends lost 4 bases at V and 2 bases at J; junction bases unmatched: 7. This CDR3 contains 15 residues. The CDR3 DNA reads as TGTGCCAGCAGTTATAACAGGGGGTTCACCTACGAGCAGTACTTC. This sequence encodes CASSYNRGFTYEQYF. The variable domain in full, completed from reference TRBV28 and TRBJ2-7, reads DVKVTQSSRYLVKRTGEKVFLECVQDMDHENMFWYRQDPGLGLRLIYFSYDVKMKEKGDIPEGYSVSREKKERFSLILESASTNQTSMYLCASSYNRGFTYEQYFGPGTRLTVT.

The chain links TRBV5-1 to TRBJ1-2; a weak D match, TRBD1 (6 bases). Germline values: CDR1 SGHRS, CDR2 YFSETQ. V was trimmed by 4 bases and J by 4 bases, leaving 14 bases between them. The CDR3 sequence is 14 residues long. The CDR3 DNA reads as TGCGCCAGCAGCCCCGCAGGGGTAGTCTATGGCTACACCTTC. Encoded protein: CASSPAGVVYGYTF.

This clone appeared a few times. This chain uses TRBV9 with TRBJ2-2; 10 bases match TRBD1. From germline, CDR1 is SGDLS and CDR2 YYNGEE. With V trimmed by 0 bases and J by 5 bases, 7 bases remained unmatched. The CDR3 contains 17 residues. CDR3 amino acids: CASSVGYGTGATGELFF. CDR3 sequence (DNA): TGTGCCAGCAGCGTAGGTTACGGGACAGGGGCGACCGGGGAGCTGTTTTTT. Full variable domain (rest looked up from reference TRBV9 and TRBJ2-2): DSGVTQTPKHLITATGQRVTLRCSPRSGDLSVYWYQQSLDQGLQFLIQYYNGEERAKGNILERFSAQQFPDLHSELNLSSLELGDSALYFCASSVGYGTGATGELFFGEGSRLTVL.

The gene calls are TRBV2 and TRBJ1-4; 7 bases map to TRBD1. The V and J ends lost 4 bases and 8 bases, in that order; junction bases with no gene match: 4. The germline gives CDR1 SNHLY, CDR2 FYNNEI. This CDR3 spans 13 amino acids. The CDR3: CASSGQGGEKLFF. The CDR3 coding sequence is TGTGCCAGCAGTGGCCAGGGGGGCGAAAAACTGTTTTTT.

This chain connects TRBV6-5 to TRBJ1-3, with D maybe TRBD1 (6 bases). This CDR3 has 15 amino acids. Trimming cost V 6 bases and J 0 bases, with 12 bases left between them. CDR1 and CDR2 from the germline V gene are MNHEY and SVGAGI. The CDR3 is CASRSDRLSGNTIYF. CDR3 DNA: TGTGCCAGCAGGAGCGACAGGCTCTCTGGAAACACCATATATTTT.

This rearrangement joins TRBV7-9 to TRBJ2-2; perhaps TRBD1 as D (6 bases). Trimming removed 5 bases at V and 6 bases at J, with 22 bases between. The CDR3 contains 17 residues. Germline V gene data show CDR1 as SEHNR and CDR2 as FQNEAQ (reference sequence). This chain's CDR3 is CASSPSGRGMSAGELFF. CDR3 DNA: TGTGCCAGCAGCCCTTCGGGCAGGGGAATGAGCGCCGGGGAGCTGTTTTTT.

The chain carries TRBV6-5 and TRBJ1-5; perhaps TRBD1 as D (6 bases). This CDR3 has 15 residues. V lost 7 bases, J lost 3 bases, and 16 bases lay in between. CDR1 and CDR2 from the germline V gene are MNHEY and SVGAGI. The DNA of the CDR3 is TGTGCCAGCACCGAGGGGTGGGGGCCCAATCAGCCCCAGCATTTT. Translating gives CASTEGWGPNQPQHF.

The chain recombines TRBV28 with TRBJ1-2; 9 bases map to TRBD1. The length of the CDR3 is 15 residues. V shed 3 bases and J 4 bases; nucleotides not matched to a gene: 6. Germline V gene data show CDR1 as MDHEN and CDR2 as SYDVKM. The CDR3: CASSLGQGWVYGYTF. For the CDR3, the DNA is TGTGCCAGCAGTTTGGGACAGGGATGGGTCTATGGCTACACCTTC.

This clone showed up just once. The chain couples TRBV10-3 to TRBJ1-2; D gene uncertain. Germline loops: CDR1 ENHRY, CDR2 SYGVKD. This CDR3 spans 14 amino acids. V was shortened by 2 bases and J by 6 bases, with 13 bases between the two germline ends. The CDR3 DNA follows: TGTGCCATCAGTGAGAATCGGGGATTTGATGGCTACACCTTC. It codes for CAISENRGFDGYTF.